Listed below are T cell receptor beta chains from one sample, sequenced in a study of blood T cell repertoires in COVID-19. Clones were sequenced by immunoSEQ multiplex PCR, and TCRdb holds only the in-frame ones, with some missing. The sample shows around 200,000 clones, approximately 89% of them seen only once. Input material: PBMCs or T cells enriched from blood (not recorded which). The receptors here all came from a man aged 40-49 years who had recovered from COVID-19. CDR3s include the opening cysteine and the closing phenylalanine or tryptophan. Each record gives: CDR3 length, V gene, clone size, D gene, J gene, CDR3 protein, CDR3 DNA. D genes are given only for firm matches. A clone size is listed for some rows: how often the clone was seen (once, few, many), or a class if it is expanded.

CDR3 length: 14; V gene: TRBV28; clone size: -; D gene: -; J gene: TRBJ1-6; CDR3 protein: CASTRTGLNSPLHF; CDR3 DNA: TGTGCCAGCACCCGCACAGGTCTTAATTCACCCCTCCACTTT
CDR3 length: 13; V gene: TRBV28; clone size: -; D gene: -; J gene: TRBJ1-2; CDR3 protein: CASRSGGVYGYTF; CDR3 DNA: TGTGCCAGCAGGTCGGGGGGTGTTTATGGCTACACCTTC
CDR3 length: 14; V gene: TRBV6-5; clone size: -; D gene: -; J gene: TRBJ1-4; CDR3 protein: CASRAGPTNEKLFF; CDR3 DNA: TGTGCCAGCAGGGCGGGGCCGACTAATGAAAAACTGTTTTTT
CDR3 length: 11; V gene: TRBV30; clone size: -; D gene: -; J gene: TRBJ2-7; CDR3 protein: CAWSVAVQQYF; CDR3 DNA: TGTGCCTGGAGTGTCGCGGTCCAGCAGTACTTC
CDR3 length: 14; V gene: TRBV9; clone size: -; D gene: TRBD1; J gene: TRBJ1-1; CDR3 protein: CASSFGTGDTEAFF; CDR3 DNA: TGTGCCAGCAGCTTTGGGACAGGGGATACTGAAGCTTTCTTT
CDR3 length: 16; V gene: TRBV11-2; clone size: -; D gene: TRBD2; J gene: TRBJ2-5; CDR3 protein: CASSPGTSGPQETQYF; CDR3 DNA: TGTGCCAGCAGCCCCGGGACTAGCGGCCCCCAAGAGACCCAGTACTTC
CDR3 length: 16; V gene: TRBV28; clone size: -; D gene: -; J gene: TRBJ1-5; CDR3 protein: CASSFLTDSTNQPQHF; CDR3 DNA: TGTGCCAGCAGTTTTTTGACCGACAGTACCAATCAGCCCCAGCATTTT
CDR3 length: 14; V gene: TRBV6-5; clone size: -; D gene: TRBD1; J gene: TRBJ2-3; CDR3 protein: CASSRDRGADTQYF; CDR3 DNA: TGTGCCAGTTCCCGGGACAGGGGGGCAGATACGCAGTATTTT
CDR3 length: 13; V gene: TRBV7-9; clone size: -; D gene: TRBD1; J gene: TRBJ1-2; CDR3 protein: CASSLEQGDGYTF; CDR3 DNA: TGTGCCAGCAGCTTAGAACAGGGGGACGGCTACACCTTC
CDR3 length: 12; V gene: TRBV27; clone size: few; D gene: -; J gene: TRBJ1-5; CDR3 protein: CASSSPGQPQHF; CDR3 DNA: TGTGCCAGCAGTTCCCCCGGTCAGCCCCAGCATTTT
CDR3 length: 12; V gene: TRBV18; clone size: -; D gene: TRBD1; J gene: TRBJ1-1; CDR3 protein: CASSQYRGEAFF; CDR3 DNA: TGTGCCAGCTCACAATACAGGGGAGAAGCTTTCTTT
CDR3 length: 14; V gene: TRBV28; clone size: -; D gene: -; J gene: TRBJ2-7; CDR3 protein: CASSFRGQTYEQYF; CDR3 DNA: TGTGCCAGCAGTTTCCGGGGACAAACATACGAGCAGTACTTC
CDR3 length: 11; V gene: TRBV25-1; clone size: once; D gene: -; J gene: TRBJ2-2; CDR3 protein: CASTNTGELFF; CDR3 DNA: TGTGCCAGCACTAACACCGGGGAGCTGTTTTTT
CDR3 length: 14; V gene: TRBV5-1; clone size: -; D gene: -; J gene: TRBJ2-2; CDR3 protein: CASSSSSPTGELFF; CDR3 DNA: TGCGCCAGCAGCTCTTCCAGTCCCACCGGGGAGCTGTTTTTT
CDR3 length: 13; V gene: TRBV30; clone size: -; D gene: -; J gene: TRBJ1-6; CDR3 protein: CAWGPTGSSPLHF; CDR3 DNA: TGTGCCTGGGGTCCGACCGGGTCCTCACCCCTCCACTTT
CDR3 length: 16; V gene: TRBV9; clone size: -; D gene: TRBD1; J gene: TRBJ1-5; CDR3 protein: CASSDTGTGINQPQHF; CDR3 DNA: TGTGCCAGCAGCGATACCGGGACAGGGATCAATCAGCCCCAGCATTTT
CDR3 length: 15; V gene: TRBV7-2; clone size: few; D gene: -; J gene: TRBJ2-7; CDR3 protein: CASSLTRGAVYEQYF; CDR3 DNA: TGTGCCAGCAGCTTAACCCGCGGGGCGGTTTACGAGCAGTACTTC
CDR3 length: 13; V gene: TRBV30; clone size: -; D gene: TRBD1; J gene: TRBJ2-7; CDR3 protein: CAWDRTGPYEQYF; CDR3 DNA: TGTGCCTGGGACCGGACAGGACCCTACGAGCAGTACTTC
CDR3 length: 12; V gene: TRBV5-1; clone size: -; D gene: -; J gene: TRBJ2-5; CDR3 protein: CASSLQQETQYF; CDR3 DNA: TGCGCCAGCAGCTTGCAACAAGAGACCCAGTACTTC
CDR3 length: 12; V gene: TRBV12-3/TRBV12-4; clone size: -; D gene: -; J gene: TRBJ2-5; CDR3 protein: CASSSHGEPQYF; CDR3 DNA: TGTGCCAGCAGCTCCCACGGGGAGCCCCAGTACTTC